One T cell receptor (beta chain) is described in this entry. Data came from immunoSEQ multiplex PCR; TCRdb stores just in-frame clones and leaves some out. The sample carries roughly 120,000 clones, around 89% recorded once. This specimen belongs to a study of blood T cell repertoires in COVID-19. CDR3 size: 16 residues. Germline lookup yields CDR1 MNHEY and CDR2 SMNVEV (reference sequence). Trimming took 6 bases from V and 2 from J; bases not matched to a gene: 10. This clonotype was obtained from a woman in her forties or fifties with acute or convalescent COVID-19. The material sequenced was peripheral blood. The chain recombines TRBV27 with TRBJ2-3, with TRBD2 matching over 8 bases. The CDR3 DNA reads as TGTGCCAGCAGACCGAGGGCGGGGGGCTACACAGATACGCAGTATTTT. It yields the protein CASRPRAGGYTDTQYF.